These 26 T cell receptor beta chains originate from one sample sequenced in a study of blood T cell repertoires in COVID-19. The method was immunoSEQ multiplex PCR; TCRdb's version includes in-frame clones alone and lacks a portion of them. Among 55,000 to 65,000 clones listed, roughly 79% were seen once. Material for sequencing was peripheral blood. The receptors were sampled from a man between 60 and 70 years old with acute or convalescent COVID-19.

The rearrangement links TRBV7-8 to TRBJ2-5, with D maybe TRBD2 (5 bases). This CDR3 has 12 residues. In germline, CDR1 is SGHVS, CDR2 FQNEAQ. V lost 5 bases and J lost 5, with 9 bases in between. The CDR3 DNA follows: TGTGCCAGCAGCCGGGAAGCGGAGACCCAGTACTTC. Its translation: CASSREAETQYF.

This clone was observed a handful of times. The genes are TRBV10-3 and TRBJ2-1, with D hard to call. Trimming pared 2 bases from V and 4 bases from J, leaving 12 bases between. Germline V CDR1 and CDR2: ENHRY, SYGVKD. CDR3 size: 15 residues. The DNA for the CDR3 is TGTGCCATCAGTGAGAAGGAAACAGCTTACAATGAGCAGTTCTTC. Encoded protein: CAISEKETAYNEQFF.

This rearrangement joins TRBV18 to TRBJ1-2; D might be TRBD1 (6 bases). The CDR3 totals 14 residues. CDR1 KGHSH and CDR2 LQKENI come from the germline V gene. Trimming removed 5 bases at V and 3 bases at J, with 13 bases between. The CDR3 DNA is TGTGCCAGCTCAACCTCAGGGGCGTACTATGGCTACACCTTC. Its translation is CASSTSGAYYGYTF.

The chain uses TRBV5-4 and TRBJ2-5; 7 bases fit TRBD1. J was trimmed by 4 bases and V by 0 bases; bases with no gene match: 6. The CDR3 sequence is 15 residues long. Germline V gene data show CDR1 as SGHNT and CDR2 as YYREEE (reference sequence). CDR3 in DNA: TGTGCCAGCAGCTTGGAACAGGGGAGAGGAGAGACCCAGTACTTC. Translation gives CASSLEQGRGETQYF.

V is TRBV4-2 and J is TRBJ1-4; 9 nucleotides match TRBD1. The CDR3 length is 17 residues. J gave up 6 bases and V 0 bases, and 8 bases lay outside the gene matches. Germline V CDR1 and CDR2: LGHNA, YNFKEQ. In DNA, the CDR3 is TGTGCCAGCAGCCAAGATAAACGTCGGACAGGGGATGAAAAACTGTTTTTT. Translating gives CASSQDKRRTGDEKLFF.

The chain carries TRBV25-1 and TRBJ1-2; TRBD1 is a possible D gene (5 bases). CDR3 length: 14 residues. V was clipped by 4 bases and J by 2 bases, with 11 bases between them. Germline V lookup: CDR1 MGHDK, CDR2 SYGVNS. CDR3 sequence: CASSALGGNYGYTF. The CDR3 coding sequence is TGTGCCAGCAGTGCCCTTGGGGGGAACTATGGCTACACCTTC.

The V call is TRBV6-5, the J call TRBJ1-1, with 7 bases fitting TRBD1. This CDR3 spans 15 amino acids. The junction had 10 bases not matched to a gene; V was cut back by 5 bases and J by 4 bases. The germline V gene has CDR1 MNHEY and CDR2 SVGAGI. For the CDR3, the DNA is TGTGCCAGCAGTAACATACAGGGGAAGGGCACTGAAGCTTTCTTT. Its protein product is CASSNIQGKGTEAFF.

The genes are TRBV29-1 and TRBJ2-7, with 8 bases identical to TRBD1. V gave up 3 bases and J gave up 0 bases; unmatched junction bases: 4. CDR3 length: 14 amino acids. Germline V gene data show CDR1 as SQVTM and CDR2 as ANQGSEA. In DNA form, the CDR3 reads TGCAGCGTTGATTACAGGGGGTTCTCCTACGAGCAGTACTTC. Protein product: CSVDYRGFSYEQYF.

This chain links TRBV7-9 with TRBJ1-6; 11 nucleotides agree with TRBD1. The CDR3 extends over 14 amino acids. Looked up from germline, CDR1 is SEHNR and CDR2 is FQNEAQ (reference sequence). J gave up 9 bases and V 3 bases, and 1 base lay outside the gene matches. The CDR3 bases are TGTGCCAGCAGCTTTGGGACAGGGGGTTCACCCCTCCACTTT. This sequence encodes CASSFGTGGSPLHF.

Details on this clone: The same CDR3 is also encoded by other DNA sequences in this sample. For the CDR3, the DNA is TGTGCCAGCAGCTTTGGGACAGGGGGCCAGCCCCAGCATTTT. Its translation: CASSFGTGGQPQHF. V is TRBV11-2 and J is TRBJ1-5; 12 bases line up with TRBD1. J was trimmed by 7 bases and V by 3 bases; bases with no gene match: 1. Germline V gene lookup returns CDR1 SGHAT and CDR2 FQNNGV. The CDR3 runs 14 residues.

The rearrangement uses TRBV7-2 and TRBJ1-6; 12 bases are a match to TRBD1. CDR1 and CDR2 from the germline V gene are SGHTA and FQGNSA. This CDR3 comprises 13 residues. Trimming cost V 11 bases and J 6 bases; bases outside gene matches: 2. CDR3 amino acids: CAEGQGANSPLHF. The CDR3 coding sequence is TGTGCCGAGGGACAGGGGGCTAATTCACCCCTCCACTTT.

This sequence joins TRBV29-1 and TRBJ2-2; D unclear. The germline V and J ends were trimmed by 0 bases and 8 bases, with 10 bases remaining between them. CDR1 is SQVTM and CDR2 is ANQGSEA in the germline V gene. The CDR3 spans 13 residues. CDR3: CSVEDLLAGELFF. DNA of the CDR3: TGCAGCGTTGAAGATCTTCTCGCGGGGGAGCTGTTTTTT.

The rearrangement uses TRBV9 and TRBJ2-5, with a weak D call TRBD1 (5 bases). The CDR3 is made up of 13 amino acids. From germline, CDR1 is SGDLS and CDR2 YYNGEE. V was trimmed by 4 bases and J by 3 bases, leaving 10 bases between them. The CDR3, as DNA: TGTGCCAGCAGCACCACAGGAAAAGAGACCCAGTACTTC. It specifies CASSTTGKETQYF.

V and J are TRBV5-4 and TRBJ1-2, with TRBD1 matching 7 bases. Trimming removed 3 bases from V and 6 bases from J; junction bases left unmatched: 5. The CDR3 is made up of 13 amino acids. In germline, CDR1 is SGHNT, CDR2 YYREEE (reference sequence). CDR3 in DNA: TGTGCCAGCAGCTCGACAGGGATCAATGGCTACACCTTC. Translating gives CASSSTGINGYTF. Supplemented by reference TRBV5-4 and TRBJ1-2, the full variable domain reads ETGVTQSPTHLIKTRGQQVTLRCSSQSGHNTVSWYQQALGQGPQFIFQYYREEENGRGNFPPRFSGLQFPNYSSELNVNALELDDSALYLCASSSTGINGYTFGSGTRLTVV.

The chain has TRBV5-1 and TRBJ2-1; D is possibly TRBD2 (6 bases). Trimming took 6 bases from V and 10 from J, leaving 23 bases between them. The CDR3 runs to 15 residues. Per the germline V gene, CDR1 is SGHRS and CDR2 is YFSETQ. This CDR3 is CASTPGSGLPEEQFF. CDR3 coding DNA: TGCGCCAGCACCCCCGGGAGCGGGCTCCCGGAGGAGCAGTTCTTC. The full variable domain, its missing parts supplied by reference TRBV5-1 and TRBJ2-1, is KAGVTQTPRYLIKTRGQQVTLSCSPISGHRSVSWYQQTPGQGLQFLFEYFSETQRNKGNFPGRFSGRQFSNSRSEMNVSTLELGDSALYLCASTPGSGLPEEQFFGPGTRLTVL.

The chain couples TRBV2 to TRBJ2-2, with D possibly being TRBD1 (6 bases). The CDR3 spans 14 residues. CDR1 and CDR2 from the germline V gene are SNHLY and FYNNEI. Trimming removed 9 bases at V and 4 bases at J, with 15 bases between. The CDR3 nucleotides read TGTGCCAGTTCAACCGGGACAAGCACCGGGGAGCTGTTTTTT. Translating it yields CASSTGTSTGELFF.

The J gene is TRBJ2-1, the V gene TRBV18; 9 bases align to TRBD2. CDR1 and CDR2 (germline): KGHSH, LQKENI. The length of the CDR3 is 15 residues. V was clipped by 3 bases and J by 7 bases; unmatched bases: 7. CDR3: CASSPLAGGPNEQFF. CDR3 coding DNA: TGTGCCAGCTCACCGTTGGCGGGGGGGCCGAATGAGCAGTTCTTC.

The chain employs TRBV13 and TRBJ2-3; 8 bases fit TRBD2. The CDR3 has 17 residues. V was pared by 0 bases and J by 7 bases, with 12 bases of the junction left unmatched. Germline V gene sequence: CDR1 PRHDT, CDR2 FYEKMQ (reference sequence). The DNA of the CDR3 is TGTGCCAGCAGCTTAGGGCGGGGGGCCTTAAAGGGAAATACGCAGTATTTT. This translates into CASSLGRGALKGNTQYF.

The chain combines TRBV6-5 with TRBJ1-6; D call uncertain. Germline CDR1 MNHEY, CDR2 SVGAGI. Trimming stripped 7 bases from V and 0 bases from J, with 10 bases between. This CDR3 region has 15 residues. CDR3 loop: CASKSLSSYNSPLHF. CDR3 coding DNA: TGTGCCAGCAAATCGCTGAGCTCCTATAATTCACCCCTCCACTTT.

The J gene is TRBJ2-7, the V gene TRBV2, with D possibly being TRBD1 (6 bases). CDR1 and CDR2 from the germline V gene are SNHLY and FYNNEI. The CDR3 totals 14 residues. The V and J ends lost 2 bases and 7 bases respectively, with 15 bases between them. The DNA of the CDR3 is TGTGCCAGCAGTGAATCGACAGGTTTAAGTGAGCAGTACTTC. Its translation is CASSESTGLSEQYF.

Written as DNA, the CDR3 is TGTGCCAGCAGTCCCGTCCCTGCGGGACAAGAGACCCAGTACTTC. Encoded protein: CASSPVPAGQETQYF. This chain joins TRBV2 and TRBJ2-5, with TRBD2 as a possible D gene (6 bases). The CDR3 runs to 15 residues. V lost 5 bases and J lost 2, with 15 bases in between. Germline lookup yields CDR1 SNHLY and CDR2 FYNNEI. Using reference TRBV2 and TRBJ2-5 for the parts outside the CDR3, the full variable domain is EPEVTQTPSHQVTQMGQEVILRCVPISNHLYFYWYRQILGQKVEFLVSFYNNEISEKSEIFDDQFSVERPDGSNFTLKIRSTKLEDSAMYFCASSPVPAGQETQYFGPGTRLLVL.

The chain recombines TRBV5-1 with TRBJ1-2; D might be TRBD1 (5 bases). Trimming cost V 4 bases and J 0 bases, with 16 bases left between them. The CDR3 is 16 residues long. Germline assignment: CDR1 SGHRS and CDR2 YFSETQ. CDR3 sequence: CASSPTRDRPNYGYTF. The CDR3 region has the DNA TGCGCCAGCAGCCCAACGCGGGACCGACCTAACTATGGCTACACCTTC.

The V and J genes are TRBV12-5 and TRBJ1-5; no definite D call. V was shortened by 8 bases and J by 2 bases, with 10 bases between the two germline ends. Germline lookup yields CDR1 LGHNT and CDR2 FRNRAP. The CDR3 loop spans 13 amino acids. CDR3 region: CASSGSGNQPQHF. CDR3 bases: TGTGCTAGTTCGGGGTCTGGCAATCAGCCCCAGCATTTT.

The chain links TRBV6-1 to TRBJ1-6; 10 bases fit TRBD1. The germline V gene encodes CDR1 MNHNS and CDR2 SASEGT. The CDR3 sequence is 16 residues long. J lost 7 bases, V lost 4 bases, and 7 bases had no gene match. The CDR3 sequence is CASSGTGGLRNSPLHF. CDR3 nucleotides: TGTGCCAGCAGTGGGACAGGGGGTTTAAGGAATTCACCCCTCCACTTT.

The chain combines TRBV19 with TRBJ1-5, with D perhaps TRBD1 (6 bases). The CDR3 is made up of 14 amino acids. Trimming cost V 6 bases and J 5 bases, with 14 bases left between them. CDR1 and CDR2 from the germline V gene are LNHDA and SQIVND (reference sequence). The CDR3: CASSPGGLYQPQHF. CDR3 DNA sequence: TGTGCCAGTAGCCCTGGGGGCCTATATCAGCCCCAGCATTTT.

The V call is TRBV5-5, the J call TRBJ2-7; D is ambiguous. V lost 1 base and J lost 9, with 14 bases in between. The CDR3 extends over 13 amino acids. Germline V gene sequence: CDR1 SGHKS, CDR2 YYEKEE (reference sequence). CDR3 residues: CASSLTVYDGQYF. DNA of the CDR3: TGTGCCAGCAGCTTGACTGTCTACGATGGGCAGTACTTC. The complete variable domain, with remaining parts taken from reference TRBV5-5 and TRBJ2-7, reads DAGVTQSPTHLIKTRGQQVTLRCSPISGHKSVSWYQQVLGQGPQFIFQYYEKEERGRGNFPDRFSARQFPNYSSELNVNALLLGDSALYLCASSLTVYDGQYFGPGTRLTVT.